The clone carrying this TCR beta chain was counted a few times. The data are from a study of T-cell memory formation after mild COVID-19. V dropped 0 bases and J dropped 1 base, with 6 bases sitting between them. The germline V gene encodes CDR1 SEHNR and CDR2 FQNEAQ (reference sequence). The CDR3 is made up of 14 amino acids. Each CDR3 protein gets one entry after TCRdb re-called the 5' RACE reads with MiXCR. This table holds under 250,000 distinct CDR3 sequences, over 7.5% found once. This clonotype originated in a man younger than 30 who had mild COVID-19 (a few samples of this study predate the infection). Cell type and time point are not known. Sequencing input: PBMCs or a T cell subset sorted from them (not recorded which). The chain recombines TRBV7-9 with TRBJ2-5; D is undetermined. CDR3 residues: CASSLATIQETQYF. In nucleotides, the CDR3 is TGTGCCAGCAGCTTAGCCACAATCCAAGAGACCCAGTACTTC.